This T cell receptor (beta chain) was sequenced for a study of T and B cells in COVID-19 patients. From blood, roughly 220-550 ng of genomic DNA served as TRB template. In this sample, this clonotype is medium-sized (0.01 to 0.1%). Germline V gene lookup returns CDR1 SGHNT and CDR2 YENEEA. CDR3 length equals 14 residues. The V end lost 0 bases, the J end lost 5 bases, and 10 bases lay between the germline ends. BIOMED2 TRB-A/B primer pools were used in multiplex TRB PCR. TCRdb reprocessed the multiplex PCR reads via MiXCR and lists one record per CDR3 protein. The table shows approximately 15,000 distinct CDR3 sequences, with 25% to 35% occurring only once.

Sequencing was done on a sample of blood. The chain is built from TRBV11-3 and TRBJ2-5; the D gene is possibly TRBD2 (5 bases). This TCR was recovered from a human donor who had recovered from COVID-19. The CDR3 here is CASSLESRRETQYF. The CDR3 nucleotides read TGTGCCAGCAGCTTAGAAAGCAGGAGGGAGACCCAGTACTTC.